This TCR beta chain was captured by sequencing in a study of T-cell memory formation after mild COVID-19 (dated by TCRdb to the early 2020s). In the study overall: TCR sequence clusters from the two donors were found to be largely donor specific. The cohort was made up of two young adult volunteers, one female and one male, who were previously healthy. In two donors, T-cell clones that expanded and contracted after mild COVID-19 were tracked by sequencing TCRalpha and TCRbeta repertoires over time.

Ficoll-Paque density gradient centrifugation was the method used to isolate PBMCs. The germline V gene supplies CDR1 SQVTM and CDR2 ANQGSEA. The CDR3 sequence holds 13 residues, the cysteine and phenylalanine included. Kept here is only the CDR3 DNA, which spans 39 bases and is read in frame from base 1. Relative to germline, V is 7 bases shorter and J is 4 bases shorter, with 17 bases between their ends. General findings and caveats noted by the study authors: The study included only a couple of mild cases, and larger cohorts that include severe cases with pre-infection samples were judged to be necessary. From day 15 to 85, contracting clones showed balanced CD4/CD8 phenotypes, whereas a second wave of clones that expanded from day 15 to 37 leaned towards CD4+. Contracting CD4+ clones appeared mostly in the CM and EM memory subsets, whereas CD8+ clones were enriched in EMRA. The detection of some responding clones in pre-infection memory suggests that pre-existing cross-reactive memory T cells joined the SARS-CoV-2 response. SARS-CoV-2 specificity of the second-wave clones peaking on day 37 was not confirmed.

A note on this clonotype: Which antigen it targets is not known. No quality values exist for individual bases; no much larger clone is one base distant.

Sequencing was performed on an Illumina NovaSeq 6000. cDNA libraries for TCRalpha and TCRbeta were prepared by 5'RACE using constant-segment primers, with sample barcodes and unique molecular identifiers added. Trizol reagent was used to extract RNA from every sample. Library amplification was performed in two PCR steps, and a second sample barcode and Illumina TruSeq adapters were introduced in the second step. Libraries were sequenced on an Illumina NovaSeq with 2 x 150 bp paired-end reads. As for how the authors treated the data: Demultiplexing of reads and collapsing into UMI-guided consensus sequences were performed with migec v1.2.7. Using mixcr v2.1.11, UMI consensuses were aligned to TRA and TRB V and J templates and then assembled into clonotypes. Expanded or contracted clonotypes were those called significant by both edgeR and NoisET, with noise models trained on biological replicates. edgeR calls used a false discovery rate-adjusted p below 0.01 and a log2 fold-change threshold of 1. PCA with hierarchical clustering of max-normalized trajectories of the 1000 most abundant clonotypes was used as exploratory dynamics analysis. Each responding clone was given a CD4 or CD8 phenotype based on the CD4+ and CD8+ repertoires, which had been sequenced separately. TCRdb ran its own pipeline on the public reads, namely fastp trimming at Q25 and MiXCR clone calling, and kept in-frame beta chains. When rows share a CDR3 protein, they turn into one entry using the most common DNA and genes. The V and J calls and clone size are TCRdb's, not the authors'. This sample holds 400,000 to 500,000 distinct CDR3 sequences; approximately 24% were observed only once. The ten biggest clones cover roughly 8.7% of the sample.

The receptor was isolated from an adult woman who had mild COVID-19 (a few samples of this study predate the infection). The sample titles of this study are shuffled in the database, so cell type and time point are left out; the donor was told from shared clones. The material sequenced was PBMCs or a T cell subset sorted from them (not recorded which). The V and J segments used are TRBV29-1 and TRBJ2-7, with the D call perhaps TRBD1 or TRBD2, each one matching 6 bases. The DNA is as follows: TGCAGCGCGTCCCGGACTACAGGGTACGAGCAGTACTTC. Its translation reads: CSASRTTGYEQYF.